Presented here are 8 T cell receptor beta chains from one specimen sequenced in a study of blood T cell repertoires in COVID-19. The table came from immunoSEQ multiplex PCR; TCRdb's copy has only in-frame clones and leaves some out. Of approximately 150,000 clones listed, about 83% are singletons. The sequenced sample consisted of PBMCs or T cells enriched from blood (not recorded which). The source is a woman aged 45-59 years with acute COVID-19.

The chain carries TRBV7-3 and TRBJ1-6, with D perhaps TRBD1 (6 bases). This CDR3 is built from 14 residues. Germline CDR1 reads SGHTA; CDR2 reads FQGTGA. Trimming pared 3 bases from V and 6 bases from J, leaving 9 bases between. The CDR3 protein is CASSFTGSNSPLHF. Written as DNA, the CDR3 is TGTGCCAGCAGCTTCACAGGGAGTAATTCACCCCTCCACTTT.

The chain is built from TRBV9 and TRBJ1-6; D may be TRBD1 (5 bases). The V gene lost 4 bases and the J gene lost 9 bases, with 14 bases spanning the gap. CDR3 length: 14 amino acids. Germline V lookup: CDR1 SGDLS, CDR2 YYNGEE. The DNA of the CDR3 is TGTGCCAGCAGCCCCAATCAGGGCAGTTCACCCCTCCACTTT. As protein: CASSPNQGSSPLHF.

This clone was observed a handful of times. The chain has TRBV27 and TRBJ2-3; 7 bases are a match to TRBD2. V dropped 1 base and J dropped 2; count of bases not matched to a gene: 6. The CDR3 is 16 amino acids. Germline V gene lookup returns CDR1 MNHEY and CDR2 SMNVEV (reference sequence). CDR3 in amino acids: CASSLYGAGVTDTQYF. In DNA, the CDR3 is TGTGCCAGCAGTTTATATGGGGCGGGAGTCACAGATACGCAGTATTTT.

Here the CDR3 DNA reads TGTGCCAGCAGCGTAGGGAGCGAGTCCTACAATGAGCAGTTCTTC. Its translation is CASSVGSESYNEQFF. The chain uses TRBV9 and TRBJ2-1; unclear D gene. This CDR3 contains 15 residues. Trimming took 0 bases from V and 1 from J, leaving 8 bases between them. Looked up from germline, CDR1 is SGDLS and CDR2 is YYNGEE.

This chain uses TRBV9 with TRBJ2-7, with 8 bases aligning to TRBD2. Germline V lookup: CDR1 SGDLS, CDR2 YYNGEE. Trimming cost V 0 bases and J 0 bases; bases outside gene matches: 5. The CDR3 extends over 16 amino acids. CDR3 region: CASSVASSGSSYEQYF. Here the CDR3 DNA reads TGTGCCAGCAGCGTAGCGTCGAGCGGGAGCTCCTACGAGCAGTACTTC.

This sequence joins TRBV15 and TRBJ2-5; D is possibly TRBD1 (5 bases). Per the germline V gene, CDR1 is LNHNV and CDR2 is YYDKDF (reference sequence). Deletions cut 0 bases from V and 2 bases from J, with 10 bases between. This CDR3 is 15 amino acids long. The CDR3 protein is CATSRDRVRQETQYF. For the CDR3, the DNA is TGTGCCACCAGCAGAGACAGGGTGCGGCAAGAGACCCAGTACTTC. Looking up the rest from reference TRBV15 and TRBJ2-5 gives the full variable domain: DAMVIQNPRYQVTQFGKPVTLSCSQTLNHNVMYWYQQKSSQAPKLLFHYYDKDFNNEADTPDNFQSRRPNTSFCFLDIRSPGLGDTAMYLCATSRDRVRQETQYFGPGTRLLVL.

Of note for this clone: This sample also contains other DNA sequences that code for the same CDR3. This rearrangement joins TRBV12-3 or TRBV12-4 to TRBJ1-1, with D perhaps TRBD1 (5 bases). The CDR3 length is 13 residues. Deletions cut 6 bases from V and 1 base from J, with 9 bases between. CDR3 region: CASRPTGNTEAFF. CDR3 bases: TGTGCCAGCAGACCAACAGGGAACACTGAAGCTTTCTTT.

V usage is TRBV5-6 and J usage is TRBJ1-3; D unclear. Germline V gives CDR1 SGHDT, CDR2 YYEEEE. The CDR3 length is 12 residues. V was cut by 2 bases and J by 2 bases, with 2 bases left in between. For the CDR3, the DNA is TGTGCCAGCAGCTTCGCTGGAAACACCATATATTTT. Translation: CASSFAGNTIYF. The full variable domain, its missing parts supplied by reference TRBV5-6 and TRBJ1-3, is DAGVTQSPTHLIKTRGQQVTLRCSPKSGHDTVSWYQQALGQGPQFIFQYYEEEERQRGNFPDRFSGHQFPNYSSELNVNALLLGDSALYLCASSFAGNTIYFGEGSWLTVV.